A single sample gave rise to the 14 T cell receptor beta chains below, sequenced in a study of cytomegalovirus exposure and HLA in healthy donors. TCRdb's copy holds only in-frame clones and misses some; the assay was immunoSEQ multiplex PCR. The sample lists 100,000 to 150,000 clones; approximately 90% were seen once. Sequenced sample: PBMCs. Receptors originate from a woman aged 18 to 35 in good health and CMV-seronegative.

The CDR3 sequence is CASSSFRRGPFETQYF. DNA of the CDR3: TGTGCCAGCAGCTCATTCCGCAGGGGCCCGTTCGAGACCCAGTACTTC. The chain joins TRBV11-2 to TRBJ2-5, with D perhaps TRBD1 (6 bases). V shed 4 bases and J shed 5 bases, with 20 bases lying between them. In germline, CDR1 is SGHAT, CDR2 FQNNGV. The CDR3 is 16 residues long.

The chain is built from TRBV11-2 and TRBJ1-1, with D perhaps matching TRBD1 (6 bases). The germline gives CDR1 SGHAT, CDR2 FQNNGV. V was trimmed by 3 bases and J by 4 bases, leaving 18 bases between them. The CDR3 loop spans 16 amino acids. Written as DNA, the CDR3 is TGTGCCAGCAGCTTCGGGATCTCGAGGGGGGGCACTGAAGCTTTCTTT. Encoded protein: CASSFGISRGGTEAFF.

CDR3 sequence reads: CASSRVYTEAFF. The CDR3 region has the DNA TGTGCCAGCAGCCGGGTTTACACTGAAGCTTTCTTT. The rearrangement uses TRBV11-3 and TRBJ1-1; no definite D call. Looked up from germline, CDR1 is SGHNT and CDR2 is YENEEA. The CDR3 has 12 residues. V was trimmed by 5 bases and J by 3 bases, leaving 7 bases between them.

The chain joins TRBV7-3 to TRBJ2-1; 8 positions agree with TRBD2. The CDR3 spans 15 residues. Germline CDR1 and CDR2: SGHTA and FQGTGA. The trim removed 1 base at V and 4 bases at J, leaving 3 bases unmatched. CDR3 DNA: TGTGCCAGCAGCTTAAGCGGGGGGTCTTACAATGAGCAGTTCTTC. Protein sequence: CASSLSGGSYNEQFF.

The V and J genes are TRBV2 and TRBJ2-1, with D perhaps matching TRBD1 (5 bases). V lost 5 bases and J lost 2, with 22 bases in between. The CDR3 consists of 18 residues. Germline CDR1 is SNHLY and CDR2 is FYNNEI. The CDR3 DNA reads TGTGCCAGCAGTACACAGGATACCTTCGGCCTAACCTACAATGAGCAGTTCTTC. It yields the protein CASSTQDTFGLTYNEQFF.

This clone appeared once. The V and J genes are TRBV11-3 and TRBJ2-3; 8 bases fit TRBD1. The CDR3 covers 16 residues. V shed 3 bases and J 2 bases; nucleotides not matched to a gene: 7. The germline CDR1 and CDR2 sequences are SGHNT and YENEEA. CDR3 residues: CASSLAWTGITDTQYF. DNA of the CDR3: TGTGCCAGCAGCTTGGCGTGGACAGGGATCACAGATACGCAGTATTTT.

The chain recombines TRBV28 with TRBJ1-3; 11 bases fit TRBD1. CDR1 is MDHEN, CDR2 SYDVKM, per germline. The CDR3 has 20 residues. V lost 5 bases and J lost 3; bases outside the gene matches: 18. The CDR3 DNA is TGTGCCAGCAGTCCTGCCTTTGGGACAGGGGGAGAGGGAGGTGGAAACACCATATATTTT. This sequence encodes CASSPAFGTGGEGGGNTIYF.

In DNA form, the CDR3 reads TGTGCCAGCAGCTTAGGCACCCGGGGGTCGAATTCACCCCTCCACTTT. Protein: CASSLGTRGSNSPLHF. The V and J genes are TRBV7-8 and TRBJ1-6, with D tentatively TRBD1 (5 bases). Trimming took off 1 base at V and 7 bases at J, with 14 bases between the two ends. The CDR3 loop spans 16 amino acids. CDR1 and CDR2 from the germline V gene are SGHVS and FQNEAQ.

The rearrangement uses TRBV30 and TRBJ2-3, with a possible D match to TRBD2 (6 bases). The CDR3 sequence is 14 residues long. The V end was cut by 3 bases, the J end by 6 bases, with 16 bases between. The germline V gene has CDR1 GTSNPN and CDR2 SVGIG (reference sequence). The CDR3 region has the DNA TGTGCCTGGAGCCAAGGACTACCTTGGGATACGCAGTATTTT. This encodes CAWSQGLPWDTQYF.

This clone showed up just once. The chain joins TRBV18 to TRBJ2-7; the D is unclear. Germline V gene sequence: CDR1 KGHSH, CDR2 LQKENI. V was trimmed by 3 bases and J by 3 bases, leaving 6 bases between them. The CDR3 contains 12 residues. The CDR3, as DNA: TGTGCCAGCTCACCGGGCTTCTACGAGCAGTACTTC. It is translated as CASSPGFYEQYF.

This chain uses TRBV20-1 with TRBJ2-5; D is uncertain. This CDR3 comprises 9 residues. V lost 6 bases, J lost 4 bases, and 3 bases lay in between. Per the germline V gene, CDR1 is DFQATT and CDR2 is SNEGSKA (reference sequence). The CDR3 DNA reads TGCAGTGCCGGAGAGACCCAGTACTTC. This encodes CSAGETQYF.

The CDR3 DNA is TGTGCCAGCAGCTTGGGGGGACAGGGGTCGCGAGGCTACACCTTC. As protein: CASSLGGQGSRGYTF. The rearrangement joins TRBV5-8 to TRBJ1-2; 10 nucleotides match TRBD1. The germline V gene has CDR1 SGHTS and CDR2 YDEGEE. V was clipped by 0 bases and J by 8 bases; unmatched bases: 7. This CDR3 is built from 15 residues.

V and J are TRBV6-5 and TRBJ2-5; tentative D call: TRBD2 (6 bases). Germline V gene lookup returns CDR1 MNHEY and CDR2 SVGAGI. V was trimmed by 8 bases and J by 3 bases, leaving 10 bases between them. The length of the CDR3 is 12 residues. As DNA, the CDR3 is TGTGCCAGCTTGTCGGGAGAAGAGACCCAGTACTTC. As protein: CASLSGEETQYF.

The V and J genes are TRBV18 and TRBJ2-1, with 14 bases aligning to TRBD2. The germline V gene has CDR1 KGHSH and CDR2 LQKENI. CDR3 length: 16 amino acids. The ends lost 3 bases at V and 8 bases at J; junction bases unmatched: 6. The DNA for the CDR3 is TGTGCCAGCTCACCGACTAGCGGGAGGGCCAGGGATGAGCAGTTCTTC. The encoded protein is CASSPTSGRARDEQFF.